The 4 T cell receptor beta chains given below trace back to one sample, sequenced in a study of beta chain features in type 1 diabetes. The authors reverse transcribed all of the isolated RNA, so sequencing captured expressed TCRB transcripts. TCRdb keeps only in-frame clones here, not all; method: immunoSEQ multiplex PCR. The sample records about half a million clones, over 10% being singletons. Sequencing input: naive CD4+ T cells from blood. All receptors derive from a woman aged 18-29 years in good health.

This clone has only a few counts. The CDR3 reads CASSGEHSTDTQYF. CDR3 nucleotides: TGCGCCAGCAGCGGGGAACACAGCACAGATACGCAGTATTTT. The chain carries TRBV4-3 and TRBJ2-3; no clear D gene. The germline V gene has CDR1 LGHNA and CDR2 YSLEER. V was cut by 5 bases and J by 0 bases, with 9 bases left in between. The CDR3 spans 14 residues.

The chain combines TRBV5-4 with TRBJ2-3; D may be TRBD1 (6 bases). CDR3 length: 16 amino acids. Looked up from germline, CDR1 is SGHNT and CDR2 is YYREEE (reference sequence). V lost 0 bases and J lost 1, with 12 bases in between. CDR3 coding DNA: TGTGCCAGCAGCTTGGTGGGACACCTAGGCACAGATACGCAGTATTTT. The encoded protein is CASSLVGHLGTDTQYF. Combining the CDR3 with reference TRBV5-4 and TRBJ2-3 gives the whole variable domain ETGVTQSPTHLIKTRGQQVTLRCSSQSGHNTVSWYQQALGQGPQFIFQYYREEENGRGNFPPRFSGLQFPNYSSELNVNALELDDSALYLCASSLVGHLGTDTQYFGPGTRLTVL.

This clone was seen a few times. The chain is built from TRBV7-2 and TRBJ2-3, with TRBD2 identical over 12 bases. The CDR3 runs 16 residues. The ends lost 4 bases at V and 2 bases at J; junction bases unmatched: 4. In germline, CDR1 is SGHTA, CDR2 FQGNSA. The CDR3 sequence: CASSSGLAGITDTQYF. In DNA form, the CDR3 reads TGTGCCAGCAGCTCCGGACTAGCGGGGATCACAGATACGCAGTATTTT.

This clone was recorded a few times. The V call is TRBV29-1, the J call TRBJ2-1; D call uncertain. V was shortened by 4 bases and J by 9 bases, with 10 bases between the two germline ends. In germline, CDR1 is SQVTM, CDR2 ANQGSEA. CDR3 size: 11 residues. DNA for the CDR3: TGCAGCGTTGGCCCCGCGAGTGAGCAGTTCTTC. This codes for CSVGPASEQFF.